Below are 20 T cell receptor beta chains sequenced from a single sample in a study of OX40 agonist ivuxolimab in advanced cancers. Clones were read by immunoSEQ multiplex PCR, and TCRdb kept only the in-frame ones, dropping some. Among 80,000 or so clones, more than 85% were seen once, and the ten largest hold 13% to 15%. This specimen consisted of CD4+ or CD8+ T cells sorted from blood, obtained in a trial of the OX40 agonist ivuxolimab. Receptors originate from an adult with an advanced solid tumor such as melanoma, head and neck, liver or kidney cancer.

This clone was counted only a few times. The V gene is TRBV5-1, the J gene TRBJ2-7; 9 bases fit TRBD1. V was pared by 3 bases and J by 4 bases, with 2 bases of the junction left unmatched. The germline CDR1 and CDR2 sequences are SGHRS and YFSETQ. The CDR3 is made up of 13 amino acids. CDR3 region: CASSYGQGYEQYF. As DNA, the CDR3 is TGCGCCAGCAGCTACGGACAGGGGTACGAGCAGTACTTC.

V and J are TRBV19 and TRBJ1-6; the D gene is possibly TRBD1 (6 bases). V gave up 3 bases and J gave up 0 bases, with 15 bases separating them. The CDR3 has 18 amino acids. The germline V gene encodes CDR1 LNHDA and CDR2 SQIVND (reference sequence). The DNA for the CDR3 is TGTGCCAGTAGTATCCCCTGGGGGGGCGACTCCTATAATTCACCCCTCCACTTT. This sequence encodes CASSIPWGGDSYNSPLHF.

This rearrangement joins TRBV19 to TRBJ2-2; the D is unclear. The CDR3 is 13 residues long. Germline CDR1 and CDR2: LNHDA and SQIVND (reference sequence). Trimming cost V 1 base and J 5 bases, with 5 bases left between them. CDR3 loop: CASSIGATGELFF. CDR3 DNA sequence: TGTGCCAGTAGTATAGGGGCAACCGGGGAGCTGTTTTTT.

The CDR3 spells CASSLTSGRRTDTQYF. CDR3 bases: TGTGCCAGCAGCTTAACTAGCGGGAGACGCACAGATACGCAGTATTTT. This rearrangement joins TRBV7-6 to TRBJ2-3, with 11 bases lining up with TRBD2. V gave up 2 bases and J gave up 1 base; unmatched junction bases: 2. The CDR3 spans 16 residues. Germline loops: CDR1 SGHVS, CDR2 FNYEAQ.

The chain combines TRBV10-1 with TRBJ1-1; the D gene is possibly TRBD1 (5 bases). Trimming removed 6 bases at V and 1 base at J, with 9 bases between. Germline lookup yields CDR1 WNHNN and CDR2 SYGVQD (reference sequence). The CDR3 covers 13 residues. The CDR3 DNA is TGCGCCAGCAGCCTGACAGAGAACACTGAAGCTTTCTTT. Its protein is CASSLTENTEAFF.

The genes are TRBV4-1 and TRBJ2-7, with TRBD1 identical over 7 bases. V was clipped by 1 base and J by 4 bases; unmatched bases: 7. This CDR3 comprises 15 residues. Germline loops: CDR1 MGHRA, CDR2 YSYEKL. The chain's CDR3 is CASSQVATGLYEQYF. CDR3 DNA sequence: TGCGCCAGCAGCCAAGTGGCGACAGGGCTATACGAGCAGTACTTC.

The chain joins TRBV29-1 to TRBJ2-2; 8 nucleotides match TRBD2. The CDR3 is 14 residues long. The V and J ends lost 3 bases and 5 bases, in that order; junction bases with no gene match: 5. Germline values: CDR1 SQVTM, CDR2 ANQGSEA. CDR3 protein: CSVEGGLGTGELFF. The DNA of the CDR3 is TGCAGCGTTGAGGGGGGACTAGGGACCGGGGAGCTGTTTTTT.

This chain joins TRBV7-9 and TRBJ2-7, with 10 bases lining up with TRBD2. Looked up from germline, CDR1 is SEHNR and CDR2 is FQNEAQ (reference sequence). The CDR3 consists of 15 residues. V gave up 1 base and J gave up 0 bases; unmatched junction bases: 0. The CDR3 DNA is TGTGCCAGCAGCTTAGGACTAGCGGGCTCCTACGAGCAGTACTTC. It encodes CASSLGLAGSYEQYF.

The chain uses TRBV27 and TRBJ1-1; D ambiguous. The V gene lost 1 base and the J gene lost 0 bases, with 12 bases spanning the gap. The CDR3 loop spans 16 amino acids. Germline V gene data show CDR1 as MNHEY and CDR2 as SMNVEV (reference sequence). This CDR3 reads CASSLFPPTVNTEAFF. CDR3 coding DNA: TGTGCCAGCAGTTTATTCCCACCGACGGTGAACACTGAAGCTTTCTTT.

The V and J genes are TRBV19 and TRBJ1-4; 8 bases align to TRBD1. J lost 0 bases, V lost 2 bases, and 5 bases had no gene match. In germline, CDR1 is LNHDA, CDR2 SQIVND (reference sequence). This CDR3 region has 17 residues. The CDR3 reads CASSIRTGIATNEKLFF. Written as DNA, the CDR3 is TGTGCCAGTAGTATACGGACAGGGATTGCAACTAATGAAAAACTGTTTTTT.

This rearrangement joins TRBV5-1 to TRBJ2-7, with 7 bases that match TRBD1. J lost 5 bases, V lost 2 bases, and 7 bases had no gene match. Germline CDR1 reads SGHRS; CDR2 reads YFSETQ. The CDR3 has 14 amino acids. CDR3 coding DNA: TGCGCCAGCAGCTTCACAGGGGATGTGGACGAGCAGTACTTC. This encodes CASSFTGDVDEQYF.

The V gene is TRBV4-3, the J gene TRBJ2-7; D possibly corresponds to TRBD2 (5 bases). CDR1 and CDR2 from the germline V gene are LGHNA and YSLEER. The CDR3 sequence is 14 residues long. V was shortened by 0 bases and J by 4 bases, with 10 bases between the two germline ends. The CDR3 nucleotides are TGCGCCAGCAGCCAAGAAGGGAGTGCGTACGAGCAGTACTTC. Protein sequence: CASSQEGSAYEQYF.

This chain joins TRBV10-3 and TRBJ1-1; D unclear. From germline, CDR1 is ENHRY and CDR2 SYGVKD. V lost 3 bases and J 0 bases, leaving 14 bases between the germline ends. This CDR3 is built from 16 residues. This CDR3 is CAISEIFGGVNTEAFF. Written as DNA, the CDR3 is TGTGCCATCAGTGAAATTTTTGGTGGGGTGAACACTGAAGCTTTCTTT.

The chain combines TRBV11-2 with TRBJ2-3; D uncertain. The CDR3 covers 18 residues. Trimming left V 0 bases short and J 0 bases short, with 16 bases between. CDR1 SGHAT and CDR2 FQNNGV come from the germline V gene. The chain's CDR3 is CASSLETAPLDSTDTQYF. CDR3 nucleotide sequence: TGTGCCAGCAGCTTAGAGACTGCCCCTTTAGACAGCACAGATACGCAGTATTTT.

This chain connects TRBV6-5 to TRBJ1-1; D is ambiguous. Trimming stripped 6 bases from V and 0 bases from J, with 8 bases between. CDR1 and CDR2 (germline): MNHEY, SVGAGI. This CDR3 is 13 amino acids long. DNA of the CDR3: TGTGCCAGCAGGGAGATAATGAACACTGAAGCTTTCTTT. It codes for CASREIMNTEAFF.

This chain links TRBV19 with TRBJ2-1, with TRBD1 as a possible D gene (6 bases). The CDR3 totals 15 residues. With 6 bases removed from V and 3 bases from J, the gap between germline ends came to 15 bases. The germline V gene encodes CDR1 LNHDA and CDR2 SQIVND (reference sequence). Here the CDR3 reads CASSPKGGFYNEQFF. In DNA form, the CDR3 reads TGTGCCAGTAGCCCCAAAGGGGGTTTCTACAATGAGCAGTTCTTC.

CDR3 amino acids: CSVPRGDIQYF. In DNA, the CDR3 is TGCAGCGTCCCCCGAGGGGACATTCAGTACTTC. V is TRBV29-1 and J is TRBJ2-4; D tentatively reads TRBD1 or TRBD2 (5 bases each). The length of the CDR3 is 11 residues. CDR1 SQVTM and CDR2 ANQGSEA come from the germline V gene. V shed 6 bases and J shed 8 bases, with 11 bases lying between them.

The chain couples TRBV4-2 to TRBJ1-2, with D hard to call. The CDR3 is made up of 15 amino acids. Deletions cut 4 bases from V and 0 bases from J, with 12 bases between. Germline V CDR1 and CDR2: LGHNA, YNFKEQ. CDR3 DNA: TGTGCCAGCAGCCCCTCCGACCCAGCTAACTATGGCTACACCTTC. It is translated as CASSPSDPANYGYTF.

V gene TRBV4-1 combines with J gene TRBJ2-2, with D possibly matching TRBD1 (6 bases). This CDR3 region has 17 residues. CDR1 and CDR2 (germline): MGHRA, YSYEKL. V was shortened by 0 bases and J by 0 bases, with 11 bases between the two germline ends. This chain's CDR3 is CASSQDSGAANTGELFF. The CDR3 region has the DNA TGCGCCAGCAGCCAAGATTCAGGGGCGGCGAACACCGGGGAGCTGTTTTTT.

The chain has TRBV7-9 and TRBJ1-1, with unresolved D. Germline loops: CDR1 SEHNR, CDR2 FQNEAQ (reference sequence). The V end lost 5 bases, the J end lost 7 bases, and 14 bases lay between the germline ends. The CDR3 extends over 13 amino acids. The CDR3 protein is CASSPPRTLEAFF. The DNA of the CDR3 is TGTGCCAGCAGCCCACCCAGAACCCTTGAAGCTTTCTTT.